This T cell receptor beta chain was identified in a study of spatial heterogeneity in lung cancer. Study-level background: Sequences of the beta chain were consistently detected in greater numbers than alpha-chain sequences.

Time point meaning: sample taken at primary tumor resection. The study sequenced unsorted whole RNA from tumor, nontumor lung or frozen PBMC. One entry per CDR3 protein, called by TCRdb with MiXCR from the 5' RACE reads. The sample records about 26,000 distinct CDR3 sequences, 9.5% to 15% being singletons. This clonotype was seen at least ten times. This CDR3 spans 13 amino acids. V lost 3 bases and J lost 7, with 10 bases in between. Germline V gene data show CDR1 as SEHNR and CDR2 as FQNEAQ (reference sequence). The source material was PBMCs, sampled at surgery. The sequence was collected from a female donor with early-stage non-small cell lung cancer. The V and J genes are TRBV7-9 and TRBJ2-1; perhaps TRBD1 as D (6 bases). The CDR3 bases are TGTGCCAGCAGCTTGAACAGGGAGAATGAGCAGTTCTTC. Encoded protein: CASSLNRENEQFF.